The T cell receptor beta chain described here comes from a study of early T cells in non-severe SARS-CoV-2 infection. The study's findings and limits: A preference for anti-spike CD8 responses marked VDJdb matching, which missed private and CD4 specificities.

This CDR3 is 14 amino acids long. CDR1 and CDR2 (germline): MNHEY, SVGAGI. Trimming stripped 2 bases from V and 2 bases from J, with 9 bases between. Note on this clonotype: Its antigen is currently unknown.

MiXCR, run by TCRdb on the 5' RACE reads, gives a single entry per CDR3 protein. The sample holds 35,000 to 50,000 distinct CDR3 sequences, about a quarter seen once. The rearrangement joins TRBV6-5 to TRBJ2-5; tentatively, D is TRBD1 (5 bases). The clonotype was recovered from an adult who was a healthcare worker with PCR-confirmed SARS-CoV-2 infection or an uninfected control (not recorded which). Here the sequenced sample was whole blood, taken at baseline. CDR3 in DNA: TGTGCCAGCAGTTACAGGGGTCCGCAAGAGACCCAGTACTTC. Amino acids: CASSYRGPQETQYF.